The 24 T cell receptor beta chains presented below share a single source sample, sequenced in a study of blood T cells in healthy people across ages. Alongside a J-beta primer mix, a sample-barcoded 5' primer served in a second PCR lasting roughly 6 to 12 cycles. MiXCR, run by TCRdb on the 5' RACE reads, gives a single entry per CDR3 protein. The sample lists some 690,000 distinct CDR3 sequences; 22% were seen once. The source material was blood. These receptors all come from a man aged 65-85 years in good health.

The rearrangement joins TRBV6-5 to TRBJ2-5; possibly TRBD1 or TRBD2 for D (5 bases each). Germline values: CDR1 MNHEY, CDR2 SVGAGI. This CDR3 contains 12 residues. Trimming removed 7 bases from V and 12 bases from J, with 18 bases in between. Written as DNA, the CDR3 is TGTGCCAGCAACAAGATGGGGACCGACGAGTACTTC. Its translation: CASNKMGTDEYF.

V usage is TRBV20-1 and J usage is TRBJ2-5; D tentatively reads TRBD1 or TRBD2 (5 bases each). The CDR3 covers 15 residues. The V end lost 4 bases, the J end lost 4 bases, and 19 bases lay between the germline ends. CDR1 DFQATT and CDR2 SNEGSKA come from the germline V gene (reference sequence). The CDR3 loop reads CSATSGGVRAETQYF. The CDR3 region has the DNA TGCAGTGCTACTTCTGGGGGTGTCAGGGCAGAGACCCAGTACTTC.

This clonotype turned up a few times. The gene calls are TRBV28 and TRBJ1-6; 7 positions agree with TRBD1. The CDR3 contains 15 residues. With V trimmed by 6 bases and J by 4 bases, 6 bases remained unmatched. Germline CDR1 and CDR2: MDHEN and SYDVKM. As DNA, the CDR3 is TGTGCCAGCAGGGATCCGGGACAGTATAATTCACCCCTCCACTTT. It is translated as CASRDPGQYNSPLHF.

The CDR3 loop is CASSLRSVTGELFF. The CDR3 nucleotides are TGTGCCAGCAGTTTAAGGAGCGTAACCGGGGAGCTGTTTTTT. This chain joins TRBV12-3 or TRBV12-4 and TRBJ2-2; unclear D gene. CDR3 length: 14 amino acids. Trimming cost V 2 bases and J 5 bases, with 9 bases left between them.

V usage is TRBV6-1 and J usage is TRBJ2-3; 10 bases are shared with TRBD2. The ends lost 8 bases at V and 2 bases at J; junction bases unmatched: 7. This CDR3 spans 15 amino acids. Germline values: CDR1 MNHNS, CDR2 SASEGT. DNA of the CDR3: TGTGCCAGCGGACTAGCGGAGATCCTCACAGATACGCAGTATTTT. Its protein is CASGLAEILTDTQYF.

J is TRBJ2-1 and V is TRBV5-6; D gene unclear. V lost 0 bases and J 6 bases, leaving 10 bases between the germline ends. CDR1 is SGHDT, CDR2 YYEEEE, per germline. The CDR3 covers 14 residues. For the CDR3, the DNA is TGTGCCAGCAGCTTGGATTGGGGTCCCAATGAGCAGTTCTTC. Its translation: CASSLDWGPNEQFF.

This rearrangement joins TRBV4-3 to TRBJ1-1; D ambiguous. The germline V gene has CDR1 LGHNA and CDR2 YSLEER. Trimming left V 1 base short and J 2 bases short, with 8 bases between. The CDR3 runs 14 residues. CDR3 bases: TGCGCCAGCAGCCAAGTGATAGCCAACACTGAAGCTTTCTTT. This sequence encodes CASSQVIANTEAFF.

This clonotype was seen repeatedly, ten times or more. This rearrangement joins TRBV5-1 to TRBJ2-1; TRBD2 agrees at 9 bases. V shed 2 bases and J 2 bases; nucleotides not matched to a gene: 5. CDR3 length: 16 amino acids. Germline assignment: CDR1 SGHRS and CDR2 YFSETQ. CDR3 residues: CASSFLAGETYNEQFF. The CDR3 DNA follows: TGCGCCAGCAGCTTCTTAGCGGGGGAGACCTACAATGAGCAGTTCTTC.

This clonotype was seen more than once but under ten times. Here the CDR3 DNA reads TGCGCCAGCAGCTTGGCGGGACTAGGGACCTTTGGGGATGAGCAGTTCTTC. It is translated as CASSLAGLGTFGDEQFF. The V call is TRBV5-1, the J call TRBJ2-1, with 8 bases aligning to TRBD2. Germline CDR1 reads SGHRS; CDR2 reads YFSETQ. There are 17 residues in the CDR3. V lost 0 bases and J lost 8; bases outside the gene matches: 13. The full variable domain, rest sourced from reference TRBV5-1 and TRBJ2-1, is KAGVTQTPRYLIKTRGQQVTLSCSPISGHRSVSWYQQTPGQGLQFLFEYFSETQRNKGNFPGRFSGRQFSNSRSEMNVSTLELGDSALYLCASSLAGLGTFGDEQFFGPGTRLTVL.

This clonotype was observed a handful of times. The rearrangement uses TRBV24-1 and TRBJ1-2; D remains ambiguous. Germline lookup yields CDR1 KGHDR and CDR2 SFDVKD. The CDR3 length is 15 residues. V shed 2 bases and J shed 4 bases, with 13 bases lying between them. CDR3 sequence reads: CATSDSSRLTYGYTF. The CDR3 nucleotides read TGTGCCACCAGTGATTCTTCGCGGCTGACCTATGGCTACACCTTC.

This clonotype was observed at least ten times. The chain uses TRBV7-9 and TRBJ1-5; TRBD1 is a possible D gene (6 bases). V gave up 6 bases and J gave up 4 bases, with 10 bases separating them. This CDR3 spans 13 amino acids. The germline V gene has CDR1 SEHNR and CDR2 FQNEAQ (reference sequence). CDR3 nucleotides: TGTGCCAGCAGTGCCACAGGGAATCAGCCCCAGCATTTT. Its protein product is CASSATGNQPQHF.

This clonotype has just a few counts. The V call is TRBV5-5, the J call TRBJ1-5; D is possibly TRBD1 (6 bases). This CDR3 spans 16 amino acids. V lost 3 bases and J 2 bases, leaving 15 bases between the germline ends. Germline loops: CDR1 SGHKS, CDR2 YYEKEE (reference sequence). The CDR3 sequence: CASSSSLGGRNQPQHF. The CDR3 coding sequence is TGTGCCAGCAGCTCCAGCCTTGGGGGGCGCAATCAGCCCCAGCATTTT.

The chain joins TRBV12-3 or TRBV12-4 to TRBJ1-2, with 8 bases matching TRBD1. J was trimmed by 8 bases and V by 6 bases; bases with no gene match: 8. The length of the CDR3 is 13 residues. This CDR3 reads CASSKTGAGGYTF. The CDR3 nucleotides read TGTGCCAGCAGCAAGACAGGGGCGGGAGGCTACACCTTC.

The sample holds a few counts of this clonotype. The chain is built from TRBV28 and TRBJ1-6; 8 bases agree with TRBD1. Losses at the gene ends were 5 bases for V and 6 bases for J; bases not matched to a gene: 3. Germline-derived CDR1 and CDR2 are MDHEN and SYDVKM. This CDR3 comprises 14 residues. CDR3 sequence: CASSPGQVNSPLHF. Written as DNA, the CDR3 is TGTGCCAGCAGTCCGGGACAGGTTAATTCACCCCTCCACTTT.

The CDR3, as DNA: TGTGCCAGCAGTTTATCGAGGACAGGGGTGGACAATGAGCAGTTCTTC. Amino acids: CASSLSRTGVDNEQFF. The chain carries TRBV12-3 or TRBV12-4 and TRBJ2-1; 9 positions match TRBD1. The CDR3 has 16 amino acids. The junction had 7 bases not matched to a gene; V was cut back by 2 bases and J by 5 bases.

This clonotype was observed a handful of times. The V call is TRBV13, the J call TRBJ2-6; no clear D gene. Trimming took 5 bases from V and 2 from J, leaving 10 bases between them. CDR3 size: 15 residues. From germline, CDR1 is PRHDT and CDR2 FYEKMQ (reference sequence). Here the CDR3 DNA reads TGTGCCAGCAGCCCATGGCGGCCTGGGGCCAACGTCCTGACTTTC. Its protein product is CASSPWRPGANVLTF. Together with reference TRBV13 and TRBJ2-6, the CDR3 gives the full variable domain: AAGVIQSPRHLIKEKRETATLKCYPIPRHDTVYWYQQGPGQDPQFLISFYEKMQSDKGSIPDRFSAQQFSDYHSELNMSSLELGDSALYFCASSPWRPGANVLTFGAGSRLTVL.

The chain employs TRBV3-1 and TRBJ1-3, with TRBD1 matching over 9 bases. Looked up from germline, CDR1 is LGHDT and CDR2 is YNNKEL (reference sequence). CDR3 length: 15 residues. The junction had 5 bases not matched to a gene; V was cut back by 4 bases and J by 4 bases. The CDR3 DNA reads TGTGCCAGCAGCCCTCCGGGGACAGGGGGAAACACCATATATTTT. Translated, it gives CASSPPGTGGNTIYF.

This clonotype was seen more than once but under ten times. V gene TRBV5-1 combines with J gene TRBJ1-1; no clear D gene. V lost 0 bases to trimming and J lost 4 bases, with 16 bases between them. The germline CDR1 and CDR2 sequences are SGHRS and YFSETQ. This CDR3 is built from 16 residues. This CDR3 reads CASSLEGSGPSTEAFF. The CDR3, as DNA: TGCGCCAGCAGCTTGGAGGGTTCGGGCCCCAGCACTGAAGCTTTCTTT.

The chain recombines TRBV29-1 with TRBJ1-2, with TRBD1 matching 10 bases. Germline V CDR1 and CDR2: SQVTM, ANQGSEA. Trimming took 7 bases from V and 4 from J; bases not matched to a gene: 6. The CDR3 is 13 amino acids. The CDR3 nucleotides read TGCAGCGCTGGGACAGGGGACGGCTATGGCTACACCTTC. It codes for CSAGTGDGYGYTF.

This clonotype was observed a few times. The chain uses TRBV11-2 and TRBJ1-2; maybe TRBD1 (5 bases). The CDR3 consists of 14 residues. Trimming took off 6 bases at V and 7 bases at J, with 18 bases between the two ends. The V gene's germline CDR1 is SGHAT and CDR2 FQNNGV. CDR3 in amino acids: CASRAAGTFGGYTF. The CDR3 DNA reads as TGTGCCAGCAGGGCCGCCGGGACTTTTGGTGGCTACACCTTC.

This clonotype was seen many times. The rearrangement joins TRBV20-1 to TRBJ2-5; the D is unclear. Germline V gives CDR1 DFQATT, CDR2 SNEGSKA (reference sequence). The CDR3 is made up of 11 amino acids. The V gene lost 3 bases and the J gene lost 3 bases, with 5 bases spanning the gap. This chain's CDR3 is CSASIKETQYF. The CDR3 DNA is TGCAGTGCTAGTATAAAAGAGACCCAGTACTTC.

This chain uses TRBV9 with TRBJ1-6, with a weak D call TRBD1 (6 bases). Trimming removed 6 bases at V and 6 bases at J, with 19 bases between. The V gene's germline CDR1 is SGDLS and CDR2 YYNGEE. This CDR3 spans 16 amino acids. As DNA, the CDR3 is TGTGCCAGCACTCGGACGGAGGGGGTTCTTAATTCACCCCTCCACTTT. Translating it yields CASTRTEGVLNSPLHF.

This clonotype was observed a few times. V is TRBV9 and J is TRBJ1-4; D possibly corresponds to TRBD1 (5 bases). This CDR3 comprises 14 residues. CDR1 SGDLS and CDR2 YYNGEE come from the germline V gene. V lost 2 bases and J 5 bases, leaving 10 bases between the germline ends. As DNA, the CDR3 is TGTGCCAGCAGCGTCGAGGCAGGGAATGAAAAACTGTTTTTT. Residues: CASSVEAGNEKLFF.

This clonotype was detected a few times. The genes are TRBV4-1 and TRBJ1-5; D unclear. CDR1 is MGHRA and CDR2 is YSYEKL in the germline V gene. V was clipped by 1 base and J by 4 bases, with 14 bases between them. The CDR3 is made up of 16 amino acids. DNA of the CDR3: TGCGCCAGCAGCCAAGGACTACCGGGAGGGAATCAGCCCCAGCATTTT. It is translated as CASSQGLPGGNQPQHF.